This TCR beta chain was recorded in a study of blood T cell repertoires in COVID-19. Everyone who took part was 18 to 89 years old, and they came from about two dozen US areas. Measured with immunoSEQ multiplex PCR; TCRdb has only the in-frame clones, and not every one. Here the sample spans about 180,000 clones, about 90% being singletons. The clonotype comes from a human donor with acute COVID-19. The donor label of this sample is uncertain. Sequenced input: PBMCs or T cells enriched from blood (not recorded which).

The DNA of the CDR3 is TGTGCCAGCAGTTTATCAGGAGGGGACAACTATGGCTACACCTTC. The encoded protein is CASSLSGGDNYGYTF. The V call is TRBV7-3, the J call TRBJ1-2; perhaps TRBD1 as D (5 bases). The CDR3 runs 15 residues. Germline V gives CDR1 SGHTA, CDR2 FQGTGA. Trimming pared 6 bases from V and 2 bases from J, leaving 16 bases between.